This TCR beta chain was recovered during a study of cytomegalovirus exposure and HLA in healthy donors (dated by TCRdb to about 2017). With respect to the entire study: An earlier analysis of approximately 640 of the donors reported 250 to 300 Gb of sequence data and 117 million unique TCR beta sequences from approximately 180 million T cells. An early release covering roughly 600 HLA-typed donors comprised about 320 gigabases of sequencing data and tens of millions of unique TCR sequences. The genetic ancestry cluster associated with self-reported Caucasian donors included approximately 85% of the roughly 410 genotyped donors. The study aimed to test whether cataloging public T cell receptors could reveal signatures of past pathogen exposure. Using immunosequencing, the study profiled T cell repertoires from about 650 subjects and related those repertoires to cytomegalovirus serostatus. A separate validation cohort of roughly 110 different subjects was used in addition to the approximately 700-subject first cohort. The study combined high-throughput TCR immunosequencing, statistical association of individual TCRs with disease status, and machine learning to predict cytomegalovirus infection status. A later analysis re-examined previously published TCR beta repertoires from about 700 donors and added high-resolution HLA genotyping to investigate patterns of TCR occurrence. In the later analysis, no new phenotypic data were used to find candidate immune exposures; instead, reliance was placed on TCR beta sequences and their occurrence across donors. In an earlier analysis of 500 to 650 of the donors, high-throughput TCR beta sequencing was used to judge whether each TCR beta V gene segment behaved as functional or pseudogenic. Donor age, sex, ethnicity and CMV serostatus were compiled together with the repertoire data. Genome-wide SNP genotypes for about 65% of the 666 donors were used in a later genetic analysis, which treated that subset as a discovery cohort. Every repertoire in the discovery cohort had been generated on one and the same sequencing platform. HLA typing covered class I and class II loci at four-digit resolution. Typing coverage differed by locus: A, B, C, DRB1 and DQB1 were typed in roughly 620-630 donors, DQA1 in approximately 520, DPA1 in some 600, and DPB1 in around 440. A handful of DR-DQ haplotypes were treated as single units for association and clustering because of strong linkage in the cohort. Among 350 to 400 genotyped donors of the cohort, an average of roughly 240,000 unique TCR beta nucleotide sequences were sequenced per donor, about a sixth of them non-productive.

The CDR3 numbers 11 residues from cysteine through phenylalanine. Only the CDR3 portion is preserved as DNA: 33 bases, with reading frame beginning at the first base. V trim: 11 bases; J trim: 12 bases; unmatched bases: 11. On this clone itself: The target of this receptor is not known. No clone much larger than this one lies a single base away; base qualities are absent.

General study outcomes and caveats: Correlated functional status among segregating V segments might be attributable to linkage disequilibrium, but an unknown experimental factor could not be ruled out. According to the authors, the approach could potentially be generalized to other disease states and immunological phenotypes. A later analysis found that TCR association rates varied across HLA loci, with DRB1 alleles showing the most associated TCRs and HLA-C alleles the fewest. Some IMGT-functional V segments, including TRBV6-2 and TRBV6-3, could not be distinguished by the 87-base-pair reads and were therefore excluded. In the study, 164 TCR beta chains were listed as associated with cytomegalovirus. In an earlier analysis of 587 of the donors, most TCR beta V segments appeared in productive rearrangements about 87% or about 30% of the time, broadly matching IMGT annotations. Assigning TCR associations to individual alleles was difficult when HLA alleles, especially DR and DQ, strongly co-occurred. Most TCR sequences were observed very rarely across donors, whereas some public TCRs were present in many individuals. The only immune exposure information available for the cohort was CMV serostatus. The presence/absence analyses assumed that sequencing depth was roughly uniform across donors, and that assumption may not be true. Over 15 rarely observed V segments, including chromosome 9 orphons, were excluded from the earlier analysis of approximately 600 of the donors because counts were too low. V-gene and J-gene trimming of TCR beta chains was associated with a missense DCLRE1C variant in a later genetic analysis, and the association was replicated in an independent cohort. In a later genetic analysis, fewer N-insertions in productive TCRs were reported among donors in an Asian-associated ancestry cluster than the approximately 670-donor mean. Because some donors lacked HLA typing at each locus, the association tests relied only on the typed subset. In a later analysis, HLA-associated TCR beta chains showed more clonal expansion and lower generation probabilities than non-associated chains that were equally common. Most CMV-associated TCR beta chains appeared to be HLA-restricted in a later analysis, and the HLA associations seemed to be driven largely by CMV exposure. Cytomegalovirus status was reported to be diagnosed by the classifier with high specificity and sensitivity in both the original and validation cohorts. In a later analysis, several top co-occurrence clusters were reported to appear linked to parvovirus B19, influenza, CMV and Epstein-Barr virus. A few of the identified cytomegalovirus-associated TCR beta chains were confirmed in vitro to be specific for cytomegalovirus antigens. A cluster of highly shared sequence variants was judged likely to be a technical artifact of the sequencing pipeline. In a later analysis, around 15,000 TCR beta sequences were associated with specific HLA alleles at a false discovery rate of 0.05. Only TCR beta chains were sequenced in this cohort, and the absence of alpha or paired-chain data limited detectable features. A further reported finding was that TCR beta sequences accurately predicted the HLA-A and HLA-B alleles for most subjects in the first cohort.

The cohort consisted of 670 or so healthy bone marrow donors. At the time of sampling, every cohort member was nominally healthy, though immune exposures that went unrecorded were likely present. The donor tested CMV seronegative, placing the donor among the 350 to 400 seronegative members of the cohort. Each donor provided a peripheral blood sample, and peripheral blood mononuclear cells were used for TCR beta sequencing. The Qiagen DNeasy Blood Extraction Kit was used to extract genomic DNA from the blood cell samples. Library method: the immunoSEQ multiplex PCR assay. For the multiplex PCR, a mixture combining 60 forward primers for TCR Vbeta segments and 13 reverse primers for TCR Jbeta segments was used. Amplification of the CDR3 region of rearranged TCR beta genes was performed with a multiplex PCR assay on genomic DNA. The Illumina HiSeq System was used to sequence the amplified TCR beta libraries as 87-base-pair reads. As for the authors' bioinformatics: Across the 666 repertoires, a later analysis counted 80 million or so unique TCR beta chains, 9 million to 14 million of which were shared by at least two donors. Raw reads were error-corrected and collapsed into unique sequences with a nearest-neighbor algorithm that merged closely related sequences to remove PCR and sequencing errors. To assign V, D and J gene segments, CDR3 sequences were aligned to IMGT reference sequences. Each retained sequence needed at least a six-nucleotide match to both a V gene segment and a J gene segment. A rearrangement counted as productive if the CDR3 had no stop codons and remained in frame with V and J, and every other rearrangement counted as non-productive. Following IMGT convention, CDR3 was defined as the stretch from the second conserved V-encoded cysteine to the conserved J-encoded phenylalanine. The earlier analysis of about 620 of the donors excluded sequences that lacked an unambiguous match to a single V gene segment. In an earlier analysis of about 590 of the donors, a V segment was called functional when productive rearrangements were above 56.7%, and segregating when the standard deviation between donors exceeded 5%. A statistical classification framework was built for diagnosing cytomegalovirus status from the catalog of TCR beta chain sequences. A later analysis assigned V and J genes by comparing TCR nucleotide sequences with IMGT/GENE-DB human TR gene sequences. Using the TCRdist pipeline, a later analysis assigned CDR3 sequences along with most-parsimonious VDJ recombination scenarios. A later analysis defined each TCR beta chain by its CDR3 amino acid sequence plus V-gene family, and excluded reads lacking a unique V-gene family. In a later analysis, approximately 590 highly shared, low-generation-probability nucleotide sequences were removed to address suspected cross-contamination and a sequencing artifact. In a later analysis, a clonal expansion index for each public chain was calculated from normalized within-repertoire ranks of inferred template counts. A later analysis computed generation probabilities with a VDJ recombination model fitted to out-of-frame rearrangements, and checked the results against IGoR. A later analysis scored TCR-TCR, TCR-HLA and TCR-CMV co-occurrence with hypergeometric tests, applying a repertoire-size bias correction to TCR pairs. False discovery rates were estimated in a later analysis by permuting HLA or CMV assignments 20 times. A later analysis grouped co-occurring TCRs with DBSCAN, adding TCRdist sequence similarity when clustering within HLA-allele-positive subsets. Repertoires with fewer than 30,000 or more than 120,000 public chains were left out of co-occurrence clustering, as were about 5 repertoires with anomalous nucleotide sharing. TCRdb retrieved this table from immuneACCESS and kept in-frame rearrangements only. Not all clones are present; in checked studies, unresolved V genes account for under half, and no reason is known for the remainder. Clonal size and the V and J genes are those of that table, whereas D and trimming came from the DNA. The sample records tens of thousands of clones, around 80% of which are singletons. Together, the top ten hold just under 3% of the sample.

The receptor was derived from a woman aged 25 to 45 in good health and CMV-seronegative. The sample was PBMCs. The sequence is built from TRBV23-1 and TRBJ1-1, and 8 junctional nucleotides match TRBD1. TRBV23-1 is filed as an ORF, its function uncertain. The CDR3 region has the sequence CAGSHRGRPFF. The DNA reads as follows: TGCGCCGGCTCACACAGGGGGAGGCCTTTCTTT.